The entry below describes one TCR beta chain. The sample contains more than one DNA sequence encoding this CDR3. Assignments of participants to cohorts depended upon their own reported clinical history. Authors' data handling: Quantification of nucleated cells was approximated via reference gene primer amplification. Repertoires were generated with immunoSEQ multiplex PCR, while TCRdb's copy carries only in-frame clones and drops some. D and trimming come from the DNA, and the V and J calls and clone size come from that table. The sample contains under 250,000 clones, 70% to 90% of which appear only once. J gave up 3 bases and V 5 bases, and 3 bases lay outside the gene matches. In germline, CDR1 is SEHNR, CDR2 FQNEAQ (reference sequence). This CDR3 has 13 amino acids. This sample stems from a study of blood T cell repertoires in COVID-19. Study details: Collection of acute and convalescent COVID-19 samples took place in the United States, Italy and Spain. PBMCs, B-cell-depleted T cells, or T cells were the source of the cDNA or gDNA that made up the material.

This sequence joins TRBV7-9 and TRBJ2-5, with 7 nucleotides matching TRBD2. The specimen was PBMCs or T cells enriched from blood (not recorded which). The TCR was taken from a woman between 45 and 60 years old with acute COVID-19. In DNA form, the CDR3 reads TGTGCCAGCAGCCGAGGGAGGGAAGAGACCCAGTACTTC. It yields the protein CASSRGREETQYF.